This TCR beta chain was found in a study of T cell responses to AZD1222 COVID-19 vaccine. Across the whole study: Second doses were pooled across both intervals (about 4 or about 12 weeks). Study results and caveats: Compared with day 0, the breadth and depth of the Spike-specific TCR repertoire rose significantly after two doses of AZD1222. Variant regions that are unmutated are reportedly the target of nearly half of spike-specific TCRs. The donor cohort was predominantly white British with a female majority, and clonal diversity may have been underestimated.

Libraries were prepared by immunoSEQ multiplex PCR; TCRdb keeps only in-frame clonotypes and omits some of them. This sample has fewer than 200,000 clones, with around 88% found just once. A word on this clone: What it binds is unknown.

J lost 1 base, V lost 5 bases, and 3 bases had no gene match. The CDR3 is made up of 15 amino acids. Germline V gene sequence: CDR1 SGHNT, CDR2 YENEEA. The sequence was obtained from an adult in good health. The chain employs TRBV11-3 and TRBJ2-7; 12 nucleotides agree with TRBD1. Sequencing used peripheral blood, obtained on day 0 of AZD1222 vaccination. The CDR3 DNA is TGTGCCAGCAGCCAGGGACAGGGGGCTTCCTACGAGCAGTACTTC. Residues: CASSQGQGASYEQYF.